Listed below are T cell receptor beta chains from one sample, sequenced in a study of long-term antiretroviral therapy in people with HIV. Sequencing used immunoSEQ multiplex PCR; TCRdb keeps in-frame clones, though not all of them. The sample has more than 15,000 clones, 95% seen once. The specimen was unsorted PBMCs, collected approximately 11 years after starting antiretroviral therapy. The receptor source for this set is a young man with HIV. CDR3s include the opening cysteine and the closing phenylalanine or tryptophan. Fields, in order: V gene, J gene, D gene, CDR3 length, clone size, CDR3 protein, CDR3 DNA. D genes are given only for firm matches. The size of a clone is reported for some rows only, either as once, few or many, or as a class for expanded clones.

TRBV2	TRBJ1-1	NA	13	NA	CASVFGRNTEAFF	TGTGCCAGCGTTTTTGGCAGGAACACTGAAGCTTTCTTT
TRBV6-1	TRBJ1-1	NA	14	NA	CASSVTDFYTEAFF	TGTGCCAGCAGTGTGACAGATTTTTACACTGAAGCTTTCTTT
TRBV7-9	TRBJ2-7	NA	12	NA	CASSQSRSPQYF	TGTGCCAGCAGCCAGTCCCGCTCCCCCCAGTACTTC
TRBV7-9	TRBJ2-3	NA	13	NA	CASSLDYTDTQYF	TGTGCCAGCAGCTTAGACTACACAGATACGCAGTATTTT
TRBV19	TRBJ1-2	NA	10	NA	CASRETGYTF	TGTGCCAGTAGAGAGACTGGCTACACCTTC
TRBV7-2	TRBJ2-1	NA	13	NA	CASSQTRSNEQFF	TGTGCCAGCAGCCAAACTAGGTCCAATGAGCAGTTCTTC
TRBV2	TRBJ1-5	NA	14	NA	CASWDIGSNQPQHF	TGTGCCAGCTGGGACATTGGGAGCAATCAGCCCCAGCATTTT
TRBV5-5	TRBJ2-5	TRBD1	15	NA	CASSLTGQGQETQYF	TGTGCCAGCAGTCTAACGGGACAGGGGCAAGAGACCCAGTACTTC
TRBV4-2	TRBJ2-7	NA	15	NA	CASSQSRLASYEQYF	TGTGCCAGCAGCCAAAGCAGACTGGCCTCCTACGAGCAGTACTTC
TRBV1	TRBJ1-1	NA	13	NA	CTSSQAQGPEAFF	TGCACCAGCAGCCAAGCACAGGGGCCTGAAGCTTTCTTT
TRBV29-1	TRBJ2-2	NA	13	NA	CSVVSANTGELFF	TGCAGCGTTGTGTCTGCTAACACCGGGGAGCTGTTTTTT
TRBV7-2	TRBJ2-3	NA	11	once	CASSLGYTQYF	TGTGCCAGCAGCTTAGGGTATACGCAGTATTTT
TRBV18	TRBJ2-7	TRBD1	16	NA	CASSPPSGQGSYEQYF	TGTGCCAGCTCACCACCTTCGGGACAGGGGTCCTACGAGCAGTACTTC
TRBV14	TRBJ1-3	NA	14	NA	CASSQVSFGNTIYF	TGTGCCAGCAGCCAAGTCTCCTTTGGAAACACCATATATTTT
TRBV19	TRBJ2-2	NA	16	NA	CASSSGLQRNTGELFF	TGTGCCAGTAGTTCCGGGCTTCAAAGGAACACCGGGGAGCTGTTTTTT
TRBV29-1	TRBJ2-1	NA	13	NA	CSVAGPIHNEQFF	TGCAGCGTGGCCGGGCCTATCCACAATGAGCAGTTCTTC
TRBV2	TRBJ1-4	NA	14	NA	CASSVRAGIEKLFF	TGTGCCAGCAGTGTGAGGGCGGGCATTGAAAAACTGTTTTTT
TRBV6-1	TRBJ2-4	NA	11	NA	CASSELNIQYF	TGTGCCAGCAGTGAACTGAACATTCAGTACTTC
TRBV5-1	TRBJ2-5	NA	15	NA	CASSLVGVVAETQYF	TGCGCCAGCAGCTTGGTGGGGGTTGTGGCAGAGACCCAGTACTTC
TRBV15	TRBJ1-2	NA	13	once	CATSRGLNYGYTF	TGTGCCACCAGCAGAGGACTTAACTATGGCTACACCTTC
TRBV5-6	TRBJ1-1	NA	15	NA	CASSAEQGIGTEAFF	TGTGCCAGCAGCGCAGAACAGGGTATAGGCACTGAAGCTTTCTTT
TRBV7-2	TRBJ1-5	NA	14	NA	CASNSISGNQPQHF	TGTGCCAGCAACTCCATTTCAGGCAATCAGCCCCAGCATTTT
TRBV7-9	TRBJ2-7	NA	14	NA	CASSLQGGSYEQYF	TGTGCCAGCAGCCTACAGGGAGGGTCCTACGAGCAGTACTTC
TRBV6-6	TRBJ1-1	NA	10	NA	CASSSGKAFF	TGTGCCAGCAGTTCAGGAAAAGCTTTCTTT
TRBV27	TRBJ2-4	NA	18	NA	CASSSQTTSMIAKNIQYF	TGTGCCAGCAGTTCCCAGACCACCTCTATGATAGCCAAAAACATTCAGTACTTC
TRBV28	TRBJ1-6	NA	15	NA	CASSLSVGRLSPLHF	TGTGCCAGCAGTTTATCAGTAGGGAGGCTCTCACCCCTCCACTTT
TRBV5-6	TRBJ2-3	NA	15	once	CASSFDRYRADTQYF	TGTGCCAGCAGCTTCGACAGGTATCGGGCAGATACGCAGTATTTT
TRBV30	TRBJ2-5	TRBD2	14	NA	CAWEVLAGLETQYF	TGTGCCTGGGAGGTTTTAGCGGGGTTAGAGACCCAGTACTTC
TRBV19	TRBJ1-1	NA	16	few	CASSPRGGSMNTEAFF	TGTGCCAGTAGTCCCCGGGGGGGATCCATGAACACTGAAGCTTTCTTT
TRBV7-9	TRBJ2-7	TRBD1	14	NA	CASSLIGGRYEQYF	TGTGCCAGCAGCTTAATAGGGGGCCGGTACGAGCAGTACTTC
TRBV2	TRBJ1-2	NA	14	NA	CASKKQGNDYGYTF	TGTGCCAGCAAAAAACAGGGCAACGACTATGGCTACACCTTC
TRBV6-1	TRBJ2-7	NA	11	NA	CASSPAYEQYF	TGTGCCAGCAGCCCCGCCTACGAGCAGTACTTC
TRBV5-1	TRBJ1-2	NA	13	once	CASSLGANYGYTF	TGCGCCAGCAGCTTGGGGGCCAACTATGGCTACACCTTC
TRBV28	TRBJ1-2	TRBD1	13	NA	CASSRTGVYGYTF	TGTGCCAGCAGCCGAACAGGGGTTTATGGCTACACCTTC
TRBV28	TRBJ1-1	NA	11	NA	CASSLGQGTFF	TGTGCCAGCAGTTTAGGGCAGGGAACTTTCTTT
TRBV7-2	TRBJ2-1	TRBD2	14	NA	CASSSYPRGDEQFF	TGTGCCAGCAGCTCTTATCCCCGGGGGGATGAGCAGTTCTTC
TRBV6-1	TRBJ2-3	NA	12	NA	CASSEPPDTQYF	TGTGCCAGCAGTGAACCCCCAGATACGCAGTATTTT
TRBV10-3	TRBJ2-5	NA	13	NA	CAIKGGEGETQYF	TGTGCCATCAAAGGGGGGGAGGGGGAGACCCAGTACTTC
TRBV7-9	TRBJ2-2	NA	12	NA	CASRSNTGELFF	TGTGCCAGCAGATCGAACACCGGGGAGCTGTTTTTT
TRBV9	TRBJ2-2	NA	15	NA	CASSVSSGFGGELFF	TGTGCCAGCAGCGTATCCTCAGGGTTCGGCGGGGAGCTGTTTTTT
TRBV6-5	TRBJ2-5	NA	13	NA	CASSYSRGETQYF	TGTGCCAGCAGTTACTCGAGGGGCGAGACCCAGTACTTC
TRBV10-2	TRBJ2-5	NA	13	NA	CASSNGPTETQYF	TGCGCCAGCAGCAACGGACCCACGGAGACCCAGTACTTC
TRBV29-1	TRBJ1-1	TRBD1	15	NA	CSVEPEGQGGTEAFF	TGCAGCGTTGAACCGGAGGGACAGGGGGGCACTGAAGCTTTCTTT
TRBV27	TRBJ1-2	NA	14	NA	CASSSIQGSGGYTF	TGTGCCAGCAGTTCAATACAGGGATCTGGGGGCTACACCTTC
TRBV2	TRBJ1-1	TRBD1	17	NA	CASNSDRGRGLATEAFF	TGTGCCAGCAACTCGGACAGGGGGCGCGGGTTGGCCACTGAAGCTTTCTTT
TRBV2	TRBJ2-1	TRBD2	16	NA	CASRNLGLAGLNEQFF	TGTGCCAGCAGAAATTTAGGACTAGCGGGGCTCAATGAGCAGTTCTTC
TRBV5-1	TRBJ1-2	NA	17	once	CASSLGIWRGEFVPGAF	TGCGCCAGCAGCTTAGGGATCTGGAGGGGGGAATTCGTCCCTGGGGCCTTC
TRBV5-1	TRBJ2-1	NA	13	NA	CASSSLGGNEQFF	TGCGCCAGCAGCTCCCTAGGGGGCAATGAGCAGTTCTTC
TRBV29-1	TRBJ1-2	NA	12	few	CSVASLRDGYTF	TGCAGCGTCGCCTCCCTACGGGATGGCTACACCTTC
TRBV28	TRBJ1-5	NA	15	NA	CASSLVAGGNQPQHF	TGTGCCAGCAGTTTGGTGGCAGGGGGCAATCAGCCCCAGCATTTT
TRBV10-3	TRBJ1-6	NA	15	NA	CAIRDETGYNSPLHF	TGTGCCATCAGGGATGAGACAGGATATAATTCACCCCTCCACTTT
TRBV4-1	TRBJ1-6	NA	19	NA	CASSPPSQDGSSYNSPLHF	TGCGCCAGCAGTCCCCCCTCCCAGGACGGGAGCTCCTATAATTCACCCCTCCACTTT
TRBV19	TRBJ1-2	TRBD1	15	NA	CASSTTTGVYYGYTF	TGTGCCAGTAGTACCACGACAGGGGTTTACTATGGCTACACCTTC
TRBV6-5	TRBJ2-3	TRBD2	15	NA	CASSATSGGPDTQYF	TGTGCCAGCAGTGCGACTAGCGGGGGGCCAGATACGCAGTATTTT